These 30 T cell receptor beta chains were all obtained from the same sample, sequenced in a study of blood T cells in healthy people across ages. A sample-barcoded 5' primer and a J-beta primer mix were used in a second PCR of about 7 to 12 cycles. From the 5' RACE reads, TCRdb called clonotypes with MiXCR, one entry per CDR3 protein. The sample includes fewer than 1,200,000 distinct CDR3 sequences, approximately 25% seen only once; the top ten take about 0.72%. The data were also submitted as part of a second study, on T cells of mothers and their children.

Specimen: blood. These receptor sequences come from a girl aged 2-15 years in good health.

This clonotype was seen more than once but under ten times. The chain carries TRBV4-3 and TRBJ2-5; possibly TRBD1 or TRBD2 for D (5 bases each). The J call may not be correct, given that the DNA end is closer to TRBJ2-7. Looked up from germline, CDR1 is LGHNA and CDR2 is YSLEER. The CDR3 is 19 amino acids. The CDR3 nucleotides read TGCGCCAGCAGCCAAGAAGTTCTTAGCGAGGTCGGGGCTCCATACGAGCAGTACTTC. Encoded protein: CASSQEVLSEVGAPYEQYF.

This clonotype was recorded at least ten times. The chain combines TRBV7-9 with TRBJ2-7; no reliable D call. The CDR3 contains 12 residues. CDR1 and CDR2 (germline): SEHNR, FQNEAQ (reference sequence). V lost 5 bases and J lost 3, with 8 bases in between. CDR3 sequence reads: CASSPRGYEQYF. CDR3 nucleotide sequence: TGTGCCAGCAGCCCCCGCGGCTACGAGCAGTACTTC. Based on the CDR3 plus reference TRBV7-9 and TRBJ2-7, the full variable domain is DTGVSQNPRHKITKRGQNVTFRCDPISEHNRLYWYRQTLGQGPEFLTYFQNEAQLEKSRLLSDRFSAERPKGSFSTLEIQRTEQGDSAMYLCASSPRGYEQYFGPGTRLTVT.

This chain uses TRBV7-2 with TRBJ2-5; no definite D call. The DNA end favors TRBJ2-7, so the J call may be wrong. Per the germline V gene, CDR1 is SGHTA and CDR2 is FQGNSA. CDR3 length equals 15 residues. CDR3 sequence (DNA): TGTGCCAGCAGCTTAGTGGGCCAAGGAACCTACGAGCAGTACTTC. As protein: CASSLVGQGTYEQYF.

This sequence joins TRBV5-1 and TRBJ2-1; 7 bases are shared with TRBD2. The CDR3 has 17 amino acids. V gave up 4 bases and J gave up 6 bases; unmatched junction bases: 16. Germline lookup yields CDR1 SGHRS and CDR2 YFSETQ. CDR3 sequence (DNA): TGCGCCAGCAGCGGTCCGATTGGGACTACCCACCCCAATGAGCAGTTCTTC. Translating it yields CASSGPIGTTHPNEQFF.

The genes are TRBV5-1 and TRBJ1-4; D gene unclear. Germline V gene lookup returns CDR1 SGHRS and CDR2 YFSETQ. The CDR3 has 16 amino acids. Trimming took off 4 bases at V and 0 bases at J, with 13 bases between the two ends. The chain's CDR3 is CASSRPDGTTNEKLFF. The CDR3 DNA reads as TGCGCCAGCAGCCGACCGGACGGGACAACTAATGAAAAACTGTTTTTT. Combining the CDR3 with reference TRBV5-1 and TRBJ1-4 gives the whole variable domain KAGVTQTPRYLIKTRGQQVTLSCSPISGHRSVSWYQQTPGQGLQFLFEYFSETQRNKGNFPGRFSGRQFSNSRSEMNVSTLELGDSALYLCASSRPDGTTNEKLFFGSGTQLSVL.

This clonotype was found a few times. This chain links TRBV4-3 with TRBJ1-5; D perhaps matches TRBD1 (5 bases). This CDR3 comprises 14 residues. Per germline, CDR1 LGHNA and CDR2 YSLEER. V lost 8 bases to trimming and J lost 2 bases, with 13 bases between them. CDR3 protein: CASSRELGNQPQHF. The CDR3 nucleotides are TGCGCCAGCTCCAGGGAGTTGGGCAATCAGCCCCAGCATTTT.

The rearrangement uses TRBV7-8 and TRBJ2-5; perhaps TRBD1 as D (5 bases). With the DNA end fitting TRBJ2-7 better, the J assignment may be wrong. The CDR3 loop spans 12 amino acids. CDR1 and CDR2 from the germline V gene are SGHVS and FQNEAQ. CDR3 sequence: CASSARGNEQYF. CDR3 DNA sequence: TGTGCCAGCAGCGCAAGGGGTAACGAGCAGTACTTC.

There are a few counts of this clonotype. The chain's CDR3 is CASSRGQHYEQYF. The CDR3 DNA reads TGTGCCAGCAGCCGTGGACAGCACTACGAGCAGTACTTC. The chain links TRBV28 to TRBJ2-7; TRBD1 might be the D (6 bases). Germline V CDR1 and CDR2: MDHEN, SYDVKM. The CDR3 is 13 amino acids. V was shortened by 6 bases and J by 3 bases, with 12 bases between the two germline ends.

V gene TRBV5-5 combines with J gene TRBJ1-1; D unresolved. Trimming removed 4 bases at V and 1 base at J, with 11 bases between. The CDR3 has 14 residues. CDR1 and CDR2 (germline): SGHKS, YYEKEE (reference sequence). CDR3 in amino acids: CASSLDTRNTEAFF. The CDR3 nucleotides are TGTGCCAGCAGCCTCGACACACGGAACACTGAAGCTTTCTTT.

This clonotype turned up a few times. The chain joins TRBV20-1 to TRBJ2-7, with 10 bases lining up with TRBD1. The germline gives CDR1 DFQATT, CDR2 SNEGSKA (reference sequence). V was clipped by 2 bases and J by 6 bases; unmatched bases: 4. The CDR3 has 13 amino acids. The CDR3 DNA follows: TGCAGTGCTAGAAGGACAGGGGGGGTCGAGCAGTACTTC. It translates to CSARRTGGVEQYF.

The chain employs TRBV10-3 and TRBJ1-1, with TRBD1 matching over 8 bases. J gave up 1 base and V 7 bases, and 2 bases lay outside the gene matches. Germline assignment: CDR1 ENHRY and CDR2 SYGVKD. This CDR3 region has 13 residues. The CDR3 nucleotides are TGTGCCATCACGGGGACAGGGAACACTGAAGCTTTCTTT. It encodes CAITGTGNTEAFF.

This clonotype was picked up a small number of times. This chain joins TRBV9 and TRBJ1-2; D might be TRBD1 (6 bases). Germline lookup yields CDR1 SGDLS and CDR2 YYNGEE. The V and J ends lost 4 bases and 4 bases respectively, with 17 bases between them. The CDR3 consists of 15 residues. Here the CDR3 reads CASSFHSGTIYGYTF. In nucleotides, the CDR3 is TGTGCCAGCAGCTTCCACTCCGGGACAATCTATGGCTACACCTTC.

This clonotype was observed a few times. The gene calls are TRBV12-3 or TRBV12-4 and TRBJ1-1, with TRBD1 identical over 7 bases. The CDR3 runs 16 residues. Trimming took 2 bases from V and 0 from J; bases not matched to a gene: 6. CDR3 residues: CASSLLPTGMNTEAFF. The DNA of the CDR3 is TGTGCCAGCAGTTTACTGCCGACAGGGATGAACACTGAAGCTTTCTTT.

There are a few counts of this clonotype. The V and J genes are TRBV29-1 and TRBJ2-7; 9 bases agree with TRBD2. J lost 5 bases, V lost 4 bases, and 12 bases had no gene match. The germline CDR1 and CDR2 sequences are SQVTM and ANQGSEA. The CDR3 runs 15 residues. The CDR3 DNA is TGCAGCGTTGTTAAAGCGGGAGGTCCCCTCGACGAGCAGTACTTC. Translating gives CSVVKAGGPLDEQYF.

The genes are TRBV20-1 and TRBJ2-1; D tentatively fits TRBD1 or TRBD2 (6 bases each). CDR3 length equals 15 residues. Germline loops: CDR1 DFQATT, CDR2 SNEGSKA (reference sequence). Trimming removed 5 bases at V and 0 bases at J, with 14 bases between. The CDR3 region has the DNA TGCAGTGCTGACCCGGGGGCCAGCTCCTACAATGAGCAGTTCTTC. As protein: CSADPGASSYNEQFF.

This chain links TRBV29-1 with TRBJ2-1; 8 nucleotides match TRBD2. The last part of the DNA fits TRBJ2-7 better; the J call may be wrong. Germline V gene lookup returns CDR1 SQVTM and CDR2 ANQGSEA. The CDR3 is 12 amino acids. The CDR3 loop reads CSVVAGGDEQYF. CDR3 nucleotide sequence: TGCAGCGTTGTGGCGGGGGGCGACGAGCAGTACTTC.

On this clonotype: This clone may be a read error of a much larger clone one base away. Here the CDR3 reads CASSPGRVSSYEQYF. Written as DNA, the CDR3 is TGTGCCAGCAGTCCCGGCCGGGTCAGCTCCTACGAGCAGTACTTC. The chain combines TRBV28 with TRBJ2-7; D gene uncertain. The CDR3 contains 15 residues. The germline V and J ends were trimmed by 5 bases and 0 bases, with 14 bases remaining between them. Germline CDR1 is MDHEN and CDR2 is SYDVKM. Full variable domain (outside the CDR3, taken from reference TRBV28 and TRBJ2-7): DVKVTQSSRYLVKRTGEKVFLECVQDMDHENMFWYRQDPGLGLRLIYFSYDVKMKEKGDIPEGYSVSREKKERFSLILESASTNQTSMYLCASSPGRVSSYEQYFGPGTRLTVT.

The V gene is TRBV28, the J gene TRBJ2-6; D not resolved. Per germline, CDR1 MDHEN and CDR2 SYDVKM. The CDR3 is 15 residues long. Trimming took off 9 bases at V and 0 bases at J, with 12 bases between the two ends. CDR3 loop: CARSEEVSGANVLTF. CDR3 DNA sequence: TGTGCCAGAAGTGAAGAGGTCTCTGGGGCCAACGTCCTGACTTTC.

The chain is built from TRBV29-1 and TRBJ1-1, with no clear D. Trimming pared 7 bases from V and 0 bases from J, leaving 12 bases between. The CDR3 spans 13 residues. Germline CDR1 and CDR2: SQVTM and ANQGSEA. The CDR3 DNA sequence: TGCAGCGCCCATCTGGGAGTGAACACTGAAGCTTTCTTT. Translating gives CSAHLGVNTEAFF.

V usage is TRBV29-1 and J usage is TRBJ1-2; D is undetermined. V gave up 7 bases and J gave up 5 bases, with 11 bases separating them. CDR3 length: 11 residues. Looked up from germline, CDR1 is SQVTM and CDR2 is ANQGSEA. CDR3 sequence (DNA): TGCAGCGCCGTTTCCCTATATGGCTACACCTTC. This sequence encodes CSAVSLYGYTF.

The J gene is TRBJ2-5, the V gene TRBV12-3 or TRBV12-4; 7 bases match TRBD2. Unmatched junction bases numbered 6, after V lost 8 bases and J lost 9 bases. The CDR3 loop spans 11 amino acids. The CDR3: CASGHLAAQYF. The CDR3 DNA is TGTGCCAGCGGACACCTAGCGGCCCAGTACTTC.

This clonotype was observed a handful of times. The V gene is TRBV6-5, the J gene TRBJ2-1; no reliable D call. Deletions cut 5 bases from V and 7 bases from J, with 9 bases between. The CDR3 sequence is 12 residues long. Germline values: CDR1 MNHEY, CDR2 SVGAGI. The CDR3, as DNA: TGTGCCAGCAGTGCGGTGTGGAATGAGCAGTTCTTC. It encodes CASSAVWNEQFF.

This clonotype was observed a few times. The CDR3 DNA sequence: TGTGCCAGCAGCTCGGCAGGATCTACCTACGAGCAGTACTTC. This codes for CASSSAGSTYEQYF. The chain employs TRBV5-6 and TRBJ2-7; D remains ambiguous. Trimming removed 3 bases from V and 2 bases from J, with 12 bases in between. The CDR3 runs to 14 residues. Germline V lookup: CDR1 SGHDT, CDR2 YYEEEE.

The V call is TRBV4-1, the J call TRBJ1-4; no clear D. CDR3 length equals 14 residues. Germline CDR1 and CDR2: MGHRA and YSYEKL. V was pared by 1 base and J by 8 bases, with 11 bases between. The CDR3 DNA reads TGCGCCAGCAGCCAAGTCGGGAGGGAAGAAAAACTGTTTTTT. Encoded protein: CASSQVGREEKLFF.

The CDR3 is CASSHGLAETQYF. The CDR3 DNA sequence: TGTGCCAGCAGCCATGGACTAGCCGAGACCCAGTACTTC. J is TRBJ2-5 and V is TRBV7-9; 8 nucleotides agree with TRBD2. CDR3 length: 13 amino acids. V shed 5 bases and J 5 bases; nucleotides not matched to a gene: 4. Germline CDR1 reads SEHNR; CDR2 reads FQNEAQ (reference sequence).

This rearrangement joins TRBV20-1 to TRBJ2-1; D may be TRBD2 (6 bases). Trimming shortened V by 2 bases and J by 7 bases, and 18 bases separated the two germline ends. This CDR3 is built from 15 residues. The germline gives CDR1 DFQATT, CDR2 SNEGSKA (reference sequence). The CDR3 DNA reads as TGCAGTGCTAGAAGGGTCGGCGGGATCAGGAATGAGCAGTTCTTC. It yields the protein CSARRVGGIRNEQFF.

This clonotype was seen a handful of times. This sequence joins TRBV4-1 and TRBJ2-7; D might be TRBD1 (6 bases). Germline V gives CDR1 MGHRA, CDR2 YSYEKL. This CDR3 has 17 amino acids. The V end lost 1 base, the J end lost 2 bases, and 18 bases lay between the germline ends. The CDR3 reads CASSQVPMGKGAYEQYF. For the CDR3, the DNA is TGCGCCAGCAGCCAAGTTCCCATGGGGAAGGGGGCCTACGAGCAGTACTTC.

This clonotype has just a few counts. This chain uses TRBV14 with TRBJ2-1, with D uncertain. Germline CDR1 reads SGHDN; CDR2 reads FVKESK. Trimming stripped 6 bases from V and 3 bases from J, with 9 bases between. This CDR3 is built from 13 residues. The CDR3 nucleotides read TGTGCCAGCAGTCCGACTTTCTACAATGAGCAGTTCTTC. Translating gives CASSPTFYNEQFF.

This clonotype was detected a few times. The rearrangement joins TRBV29-1 to TRBJ2-4, with 7 bases matching TRBD2. V shed 2 bases and J 8 bases; nucleotides not matched to a gene: 12. Germline V CDR1 and CDR2: SQVTM, ANQGSEA. The CDR3 is 15 amino acids. CDR3 DNA: TGCAGCGTTGAATGGGCCGGGGGGATTGGGGACATTCAGTACTTC. Protein product: CSVEWAGGIGDIQYF. The full variable domain, its missing parts supplied by reference TRBV29-1 and TRBJ2-4, is SAVISQKPSRDICQRGTSLTIQCQVDSQVTMMFWYRQQPGQSLTLIATANQGSEATYESGFVIDKFPISRPNLTFSTLTVSNMSPEDSSIYLCSVEWAGGIGDIQYFGAGTRLSVL.

This clonotype was found a few times. J is TRBJ1-4 and V is TRBV4-3; D perhaps matches TRBD1 (5 bases). Trimming took 3 bases from V and 3 from J, leaving 14 bases between them. There are 16 residues in the CDR3. Germline V gene data show CDR1 as LGHNA and CDR2 as YSLEER. The CDR3 coding sequence is TGCGCCAGCAGCCATATCCATGGGGGGTCTAATGAAAAACTGTTTTTT. Amino acid sequence: CASSHIHGGSNEKLFF.